This T cell receptor beta chain emerged from a study of T cell clonotyping in hematopoietic cell transplantation (dated by TCRdb to the early 2020s). Regarding the research as a whole: Pretransplant recipient samples were obtained after cytoreduction. The study collected 130 to 150 blood samples from 35 consecutive transplant recipients and their related donors. Recruitment of patients was conducted between September 2015 and January 2017, and follow-up was continued until late 2020 or death.

What the work shows at the level of the full study, not this receptor alone: Broader TCR repertoire diversity after transplant was predicted by Inverse Simpson Index values from donors and from recipients before transplant. A decrease in recipient TCR diversity was observed after transplant, and a progressive increase in pathologically expanded clonotypes was seen from day 30 to day 180. The sample size was limited and the cells went unsorted, which meant the CD4 and CD8 repertoire contributions could not be told apart. Recipient repertoires showed only a small fraction of overlap with donor repertoires, and over 97% appeared de novo at the given depth.

The germline V gene (reference sequence) supplies CDR1 GTSNPN and CDR2 SVGIG. Ends trimmed: V by 1 base, J by 6 bases; bases unmatched to a gene: 9. Counted from cysteine to phenylalanine, this CDR3 has 15 amino acids. The sequence is cut down to CDR3 DNA, 45 bases in frame from base 1. The sample's time point label, decoded: recipient sample about 28 days before transplant, after cytoreduction. Blood samples were obtained from recipients approximately 28 days before transplant and at days 30, 100 and 180 after transplant. Nuclei Lysis Solution was used to extract genomic DNA from fresh or cryopreserved unfractionated peripheral blood mononuclear cells. Concerning this clone: The antigen it binds to is not known. Per-nucleotide qualities are absent, and no much larger clonotype sits a single base away.

With the immunoSEQ assay, which is a bias-controlled multiplex PCR relying on V- and J-specific primers, TCR beta CDR3 regions were amplified from genomic DNA. A proprietary barcode and Illumina adapter sequences were added to the CDR3 amplicons in a second PCR step. CDR3 libraries were sequenced on an Illumina MiSeq instrument. As for the original processing: immunoSEQ Analyzer 3.0 was used for export and quality control, with R Bioconductor and Immunarch used for downstream analyses. Only productive rearrangements within the normalized downsampled data set were used in the calculation of repertoire metrics. Clonotypes larger than 5 templates in the normalized cohort were defined as pathologically expanded. The Inverse Simpson Index served as the measure of repertoire diversity. To capture all clonotypes, CMV-specificity analyses were performed on the non-normalized data set. TCRdb took this table from immuneACCESS and kept in-frame rearrangements with V and J called. Such tables lack part of the clones; where checked against another copy, unresolved V genes explain under half of the gap, and the rest is unexplained. V, J and clone size are taken as reported in that table, and D and trimming were inferred from the DNA itself. This sample has tens of thousands of clones in its table, and 85% of those were observed once. Less than 3% of the sample goes to the ten largest clones.

The chain is encoded by TRBV30 joined to TRBJ2-3; 8 central nucleotides agree with TRBD2. The origin of this receptor is a man aged 55 to 69 with acute myeloid leukemia. Some clones in this sample may be carry-over from other donors' samples. The sample in question was peripheral blood mononuclear cells, obtained before stem cell transplant. The CDR3 protein: CAWSGGGLGTDTQYF. The DNA is as follows: TGTGCCTGGAGTGGGGGGGGACTAGGGACGGATACGCAGTATTTT.